This record covers a single T cell receptor beta chain. Its matching antigen is unknown. The CDR3 loop spans 15 amino acids. The ends lost 4 bases at V and 3 bases at J; junction bases unmatched: 6. Germline V lookup: CDR1 SGHRS, CDR2 YFSETQ. Unique molecular identifiers were used to barcode this TCRbeta library. Each CDR3 protein gets one entry after TCRdb re-called the PCR reads with MiXCR. Here the sample spans about 110,000 distinct CDR3 sequences, around 6.4% being singletons. The entry originates in a study of T-cell reconstitution after alpha-beta-depleted transplantation in children. Whole-study findings and limits: Approximately two months post-transplant, alpha-beta T cells reportedly originated from several hundred expanded graft clones.

Source: PBMCs, mostly from graft donor cells, taken 360 days after TCRalphabeta/CD19-depleted stem cell transplant. The J gene is TRBJ1-4, the V gene TRBV5-1; 7 bases are shared with TRBD1. This clonotype was obtained from a male patient aged 2 to 9 who had a stem cell transplant for acute lymphoblastic leukemia, so the T cells may come from the graft donor. CDR3: CASSGRQGANEKLFF. CDR3 coding DNA: TGCGCCAGCAGCGGACGACAGGGCGCTAATGAAAAACTGTTTTTT.